This T cell receptor (beta chain) was observed in a study of cytomegalovirus exposure and HLA in healthy donors. A single count supports this clone. The antigen is not known. Broader study findings: Highly shared variants forming one cluster were likely a sequencing artifact.

This CDR3 is 13 amino acids long. Trimming shortened V by 1 base and J by 5 bases, and 9 bases separated the two germline ends. Germline CDR1 reads PRHDT; CDR2 reads FYEKMQ (reference sequence). The PCR used 60 Vbeta and 13 Jbeta primers. In the authors' workflow: It was a later analysis that counted 83 million or so unique TCR beta chains, of which about 10 million were shared. Using immunoSEQ multiplex PCR, the repertoire was profiled, and TCRdb retains in-frame clones only, with some absent. The D gene and trimming were derived from the DNA, and the V and J assignments and clone size from that table. The sample lists some 150,000 clones, over 75% seen once, with 1.5% to 2% in the top ten.

Material: PBMCs. The TCR comes from a woman in her 30s in good health and CMV-seronegative. The chain joins TRBV13 to TRBJ2-7; a weak D match, TRBD1 (5 bases). In nucleotides, the CDR3 is TGTGCCAGCAGCTTAGTCAGGGCCCACGAGCAGTACTTC. It yields the protein CASSLVRAHEQYF.